The entry that follows covers one TCR beta chain sequence. This sample is drawn from a study of blood T cell repertoires in COVID-19. Background on the study: Researchers got acute and convalescent COVID-19 samples from the United States, Italy and Spain.

Only in-frame clones appear in the TCRdb table, and some are missing; sequencing was by immunoSEQ multiplex PCR. The sample records roughly 190,000 clones, 80% being singletons. The TCR originated in a man aged 55 to 70 with acute or convalescent COVID-19. The specimen sequenced was peripheral blood.

The chain's CDR3 is CASSWGQGRRSGANVLTF. The DNA for the CDR3 is TGTGCCAGCAGTTGGGGACAGGGACGTAGATCTGGGGCCAACGTCCTGACTTTC. This chain joins TRBV5-4 and TRBJ2-6; 9 bases are shared with TRBD1. The CDR3 is 18 residues long. Germline lookup yields CDR1 SGHNT and CDR2 YYREEE (reference sequence). After removal of 5 bases from V and 1 base from J, the junction contained 10 bases not matched to a gene. Full variable domain (outside the CDR3, taken from reference TRBV5-4 and TRBJ2-6): ETGVTQSPTHLIKTRGQQVTLRCSSQSGHNTVSWYQQALGQGPQFIFQYYREEENGRGNFPPRFSGLQFPNYSSELNVNALELDDSALYLCASSWGQGRRSGANVLTFGAGSRLTVL.